The sequence of this T cell receptor beta chain was determined in a study of blood T cell repertoires in COVID-19. Study-level information: There were acute and convalescent COVID-19 samples, and they came from the United States, Italy and Spain. PBMCs, B-cell-depleted T cells, or T cells provided the cDNA or gDNA that made up the material.

With 2 bases clipped from V and 5 bases from J, the junction kept 5 bases outside the gene matches. CDR3 length: 15 amino acids. Per the germline V gene, CDR1 is MNHNS and CDR2 is SASEGT. Authors' processing steps: Nucleated cell number was recorded as an estimate derived from reference gene primer amplification. Method: immunoSEQ multiplex PCR; TCRdb's copy keeps in-frame clones and lacks some. V, J and clone size are taken as reported in that table, and D and trimming were inferred from the DNA itself. Here the sample spans 250,000 or so clones, 84% being singletons. The sequencing sample was made of peripheral blood. This receptor was identified in a woman between 40 and 55 years old who had recovered from COVID-19. V is TRBV6-1 and J is TRBJ1-5, with 8 nucleotides matching TRBD1. The CDR3 DNA reads as TGTGCCAGCAGTGAATGGGCAGGGGGCGATCAGCCCCAGCATTTT. The encoded protein is CASSEWAGGDQPQHF.